The sequence of this TCR beta chain was determined in a study of blood T cell repertoires in COVID-19. As for the study in general: PBMCs, B-cell-depleted T cells, or T cells provided the cDNA or gDNA that made up the material.

Source study methods: The assay estimated nucleated cells by amplifying reference gene primers. TCRdb's table, derived via immunoSEQ multiplex PCR, lists solely in-frame clones and lacks some. D and trimming come from the DNA, and the V and J calls and clone size come from that table. The sample includes 130,000 or so clones, about 86% of them seen just once. CDR1 SEHNR and CDR2 FQNEAQ come from the germline V gene (reference sequence). There are 11 residues in the CDR3. V was trimmed by 1 base and J by 9 bases, leaving 6 bases between them. Participants were aged about 18 to 100 years from some 24 US areas. This clone turned up a few times.

The sample consisted of PBMCs or T cells enriched from blood (not recorded which). V usage is TRBV7-9 and J usage is TRBJ1-1; D gene ambiguous. The receptor comes from a man aged 40-49 years with acute COVID-19. The CDR3 DNA is TGTGCCAGCAGCTTAGGCAGTAAAGCTTTCTTT. Translation gives CASSLGSKAFF.